This TCR beta chain is from a study of T cells in Graves' hyperthyroidism and ophthalmopathy. Trimming took 6 bases from V and 2 from J; bases not matched to a gene: 17. The CDR3 is 18 residues long. Looked up from germline, CDR1 is MRHNA and CDR2 is SNTAGT. Template material for amplifying TCR beta CDR3 regions consisted of RNA transcripts. A first-round RT-PCR of the TCR CDR3 used the HTBI primer set. One entry per CDR3 protein results from TCRdb running MiXCR on the multiplex PCR reads. The sample has around 190,000 distinct CDR3 sequences, roughly a sixth seen once. This clonotype was detected many times.

The chain recombines TRBV6-4 with TRBJ2-3; 7 bases line up with TRBD2. This TCR derives from a woman in her forties or fifties with Graves' hyperthyroidism. The sample taken for sequencing was blood. The CDR3 sequence: CASSLPGLLERTTDTQYF. The DNA of the CDR3 is TGTGCCAGCAGCTTGCCGGGACTACTAGAAAGAACCACAGATACGCAGTATTTT.